This TCR beta chain was obtained from a study of cytomegalovirus exposure and HLA in healthy donors (dated by TCRdb to about 2017). About the full investigation: An earlier analysis of several hundred of the donors reported approximately 300 Gb of sequence data and 90 million to 120 million unique TCR beta sequences obtained from approximately 180 million T cells. About 300 gigabases of sequencing data and 80 million or so unique TCR sequences were included in an early release covering several hundred HLA-typed donors. Among the roughly 400 genotyped donors, approximately 77% belonged to the genetic ancestry cluster associated with self-reported Caucasian donors. The study aimed to test whether cataloging public T cell receptors could reveal signatures of past pathogen exposure. The study used immunosequencing to profile the T cell repertoires of 600 to 850 subjects and linked those repertoires to cytomegalovirus serostatus. In addition to the first cohort of 650 to 800 subjects, a separate validation cohort of approximately 130 different subjects was used. High-throughput TCR immunosequencing, statistical association of individual TCRs with disease status, and machine learning were combined to predict cytomegalovirus infection status. A later analysis re-examined previously published TCR beta repertoires from around 670 donors and added high-resolution HLA genotyping to investigate patterns of TCR occurrence. The later analysis used no new phenotypic data to find candidate immune exposures, relying instead on TCR beta sequences and their occurrence across donors. In an earlier analysis of over 550 of the donors, high-throughput TCR beta sequencing was used to judge whether each TCR beta V gene segment behaved as functional or pseudogenic. Alongside the repertoire data, information on donor age, sex, ethnicity and CMV serostatus was compiled. A later genetic analysis took genome-wide SNP genotypes for about 65% of the 666 donors and used that subset as a discovery cohort. All discovery cohort repertoires had been generated using a single sequencing platform. HLA typing included class I and class II loci at four-digit resolution. Typing coverage varied by locus: 629-630 donors for A, B, C, DRB1 and DQB1; roughly 560 for DQA1; nearly 610 for DPA1; 450 to 480 for DPB1. About 5 DR-DQ haplotypes were handled as single units for association and clustering, since linkage in the cohort was strong. Among some 410 genotyped donors of the cohort, an average of roughly 230,000 unique TCR beta nucleotide sequences was sequenced per donor, of which approximately 19% were non-productive.

The investigation overall reported the following: In a later analysis, HLA-associated TCR beta chains were found to be more clonally expanded and to have lower generation probabilities than equally common non-associated chains. It was suggested by the authors that the approach could potentially be generalized to other disease states and immunological phenotypes. A later genetic analysis reported fewer N-insertions in productive TCRs among donors in an Asian-associated ancestry cluster than the roughly 700-donor mean. Most CMV-associated TCR beta chains appeared to be HLA-restricted in a later analysis, and the HLA associations seemed to be driven largely by CMV exposure. CMV serostatus was the only immune exposure information available for the cohort. A cluster of highly shared sequence variants was judged likely to be a technical artifact of the sequencing pipeline. The presence/absence analyses assumed that sequencing depth was roughly uniform across donors, and that assumption may not be true. A few of the identified cytomegalovirus-associated TCR beta chains were confirmed in vitro to be specific for cytomegalovirus antigens. Because HLA typing was unavailable for some donors at each locus, only the typed subset was used in association tests. In the study, around 150 TCR beta chains were listed as associated with cytomegalovirus. Cytomegalovirus status was reported to be diagnosed by the classifier with high specificity and sensitivity in both the original and validation cohorts. Some IMGT-functional V segments, including TRBV6-2 and TRBV6-3, could not be told apart with the 87-base-pair reads, so those segments were excluded. A later analysis reported that several top co-occurrence clusters appeared linked to parvovirus B19, influenza, CMV and Epstein-Barr virus. In a later analysis, around 17,000 TCR beta sequences were associated with specific HLA alleles at a false discovery rate of 0.05. An association between a missense DCLRE1C variant and V-gene and J-gene trimming of TCR beta chains was found in a later genetic analysis and replicated in an independent cohort. When HLA alleles, especially DR and DQ, strongly co-occurred, TCR associations were difficult to assign to individual alleles. A later analysis found that TCR association rates varied across HLA loci, with DRB1 alleles showing the most associated TCRs and HLA-C alleles the fewest. In an earlier analysis of 587 of the donors, most TCR beta V segments appeared in productive rearrangements about 87% or about 30% of the time, broadly matching IMGT annotations. A further reported finding was that TCR beta sequences accurately predicted the HLA-A and HLA-B alleles for most subjects in the first cohort. Because counts were too low, 15 to 20 rarely observed V segments, including chromosome 9 orphons, were left out of the earlier analysis of about 500 of the donors. Correlated functional status among segregating V segments might reflect linkage disequilibrium, but an unknown experimental factor could not be ruled out. Most TCR sequences were observed very rarely across donors, whereas some public TCRs were present in many individuals. The cohort was sequenced for TCR beta chains only, and without alpha or paired-chain data the features that could be detected were limited.

To prepare the library, the immunoSEQ multiplex PCR assay was applied. The multiplex PCR relied on a mix of 60 forward primers for TCR Vbeta segments and 13 reverse primers for TCR Jbeta segments. The CDR3 region of rearranged TCR beta genes was amplified from genomic DNA by a multiplex PCR assay. Amplified TCR beta libraries were sequenced as 87-base-pair reads on the Illumina HiSeq System. Per the original workflow: In a later analysis, tens of millions of unique TCR beta chains were counted across the approximately 620 repertoires, and roughly 10 million of these chains were shared by at least two donors. A nearest-neighbor algorithm error-corrected the raw reads and collapsed the reads into unique sequences, merging closely related sequences to remove PCR and sequencing errors. CDR3 sequences were aligned to IMGT reference sequences to assign V, D and J gene segments. Each retained sequence needed at least a six-nucleotide match to both a V gene segment and a J gene segment. Rearrangements were classified as productive when the CDR3 lacked stop codons and remained in frame with V and J, and all other rearrangements were classified as non-productive. CDR3 was defined according to IMGT convention as the region running from the second conserved V-encoded cysteine to the conserved J-encoded phenylalanine. In an earlier analysis of around 540 of the donors, sequences lacking an unambiguous match to a single V gene segment were excluded. An earlier analysis of approximately 590 of the donors classified V segments as functional when productive rearrangements were above 56.7% and as segregating when the standard deviation between donors was above 5%. A statistical classification framework was built to diagnose cytomegalovirus status from the catalog of TCR beta chain sequences. V and J gene assignment, in a later analysis, came from comparing TCR nucleotide sequences with IMGT/GENE-DB human TR gene sequences. The TCRdist pipeline was used in a later analysis to assign CDR3 sequences and most-parsimonious VDJ recombination scenarios. In a later analysis, each TCR beta chain was defined by its CDR3 amino acid sequence together with its V-gene family, and reads lacking a unique V-gene family were excluded. As a way to deal with suspected cross-contamination and a sequencing artifact, a later analysis dropped under 600 nucleotide sequences that were highly shared and had low generation probability. In a later analysis, a clonal expansion index for each public chain was calculated from normalized within-repertoire ranks of inferred template counts. In a later analysis, generation probabilities were computed with a VDJ recombination model fitted to out-of-frame rearrangements, and the resulting probabilities were checked against IGoR. In a later analysis, TCR-TCR, TCR-HLA and TCR-CMV co-occurrence was scored with hypergeometric tests, and a repertoire-size bias correction was applied to TCR pairs. In a later analysis, false discovery rates were estimated by permuting HLA or CMV assignments 20 times. In a later analysis, co-occurring TCRs were grouped using DBSCAN, and TCRdist sequence similarity was added for clustering within HLA-allele-positive subsets. Repertoires with fewer than 30,000 or more than 120,000 public chains were left out of co-occurrence clustering, as were about five repertoires with anomalous nucleotide sharing. Imported from immuneACCESS, the table was reduced by TCRdb to in-frame sequences with V and J called. These copies leave out some clones; in studies compared against another copy, an unresolved V gene accounts for under half, and the cause of the remainder is not known. V, J and clone size are taken as reported in that table, and D and trimming were inferred from the DNA itself. In this sample the table shows about 130,000 clones, roughly 78% of which occur a single time. The top ten clonotypes cover around 9.9% of the sample.

Spanning cysteine to phenylalanine, the CDR3 consists of 16 amino acids. Only the CDR3 region is kept as DNA, spanning 48 bases read in frame from base 1. The germline V gene specifies SGDLS as CDR1 and YYNGEE as CDR2. For this chain, trimming is 4 bases at the V end and 0 bases at the J end, and the number of junction bases without a gene match is 9. The cohort was made up of several hundred healthy bone marrow donors. At the time of sampling, every cohort member was nominally healthy, though immune exposures that went unrecorded were likely present. The donor was CMV seropositive and was included in the group of 270 or so seropositive cohort members. Every donor gave a peripheral blood sample, and the peripheral blood mononuclear cells from that sample were used for TCR beta sequencing. Genomic DNA was extracted from the blood cell samples with the Qiagen DNeasy Blood Extraction Kit. There are a few counts of this clone. Its target antigen remains unknown. No base quality information exists; no much larger clone differs at one position.

The sequence was obtained from a man aged 30 to 39 in good health and CMV-seropositive. Sequencing was performed on PBMCs. The chain is assembled from TRBV9 and TRBJ2-7, and 8 junctional nucleotides match TRBD2. The CDR3 loop reads CASSLSRGGSSYEQYF. The DNA is as follows: TGTGCCAGCAGCCTCTCTCGCGGGGGGAGCTCCTACGAGCAGTACTTC. With the portions outside the CDR3 filled from the reference TRBV9 and TRBJ2-7 genes, the complete variable region becomes DSGVTQTPKHLITATGQRVTLRCSPRSGDLSVYWYQQSLDQGLQFLIQYYNGEERAKGNILERFSAQQFPDLHSELNLSSLELGDSALYFCASSLSRGGSSYEQYFGPGTRLTVT.